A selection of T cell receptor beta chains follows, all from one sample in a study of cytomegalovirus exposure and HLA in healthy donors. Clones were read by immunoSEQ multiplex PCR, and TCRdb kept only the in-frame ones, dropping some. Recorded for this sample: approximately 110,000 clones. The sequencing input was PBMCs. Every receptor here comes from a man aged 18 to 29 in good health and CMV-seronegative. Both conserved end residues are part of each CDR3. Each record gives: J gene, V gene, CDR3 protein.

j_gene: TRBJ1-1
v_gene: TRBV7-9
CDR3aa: CASSFMTGNTEAFF

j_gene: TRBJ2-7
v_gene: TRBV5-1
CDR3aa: CASSLEMPEASYEQYF

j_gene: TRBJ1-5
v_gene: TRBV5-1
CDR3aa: CASSLAPASQPQHF

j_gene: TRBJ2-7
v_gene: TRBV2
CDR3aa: CASGKDRGSYEQYF

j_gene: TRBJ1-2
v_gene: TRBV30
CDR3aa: CAWSQARGGYTF

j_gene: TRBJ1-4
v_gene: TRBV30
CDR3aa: CAWGTGTNEKLFF

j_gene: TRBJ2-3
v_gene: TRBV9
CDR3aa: CASSPKAGGPTDTQYF

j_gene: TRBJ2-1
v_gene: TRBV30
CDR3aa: CAWGIGNEQFF

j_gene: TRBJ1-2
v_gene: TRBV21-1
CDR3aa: CASSKVGTGLDYGYTF

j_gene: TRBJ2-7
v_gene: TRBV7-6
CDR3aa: CASSLAQVAYEQYF

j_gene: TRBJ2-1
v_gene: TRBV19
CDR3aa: CASSGGMLSYNEQFF

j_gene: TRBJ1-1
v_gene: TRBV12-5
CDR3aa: CASGRQGNTEAFF

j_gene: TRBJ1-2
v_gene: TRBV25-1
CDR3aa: CASRAGGGSYGYTF

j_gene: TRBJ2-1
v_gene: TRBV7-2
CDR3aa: CASSLVLGGNEQFF

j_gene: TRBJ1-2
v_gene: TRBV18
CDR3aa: CASSRGGEMNYGYTF

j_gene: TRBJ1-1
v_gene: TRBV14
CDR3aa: CASSQRQGARDTEAFF

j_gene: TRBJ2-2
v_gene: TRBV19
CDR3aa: CASSIIGGANTGELFF

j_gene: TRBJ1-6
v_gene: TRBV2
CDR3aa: CASSEGTGRGYNSPLHF

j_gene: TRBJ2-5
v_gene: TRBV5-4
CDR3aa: CASSLGQSYQETQYF

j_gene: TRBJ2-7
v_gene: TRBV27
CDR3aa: CASSLWTGSGQYF

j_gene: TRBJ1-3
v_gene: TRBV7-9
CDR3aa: CASSFGTGILDTIYF

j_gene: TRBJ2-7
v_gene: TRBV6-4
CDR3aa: CASSDHRGGRQYF

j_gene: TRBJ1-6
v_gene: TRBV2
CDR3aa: CASRRQSYNSPLHF

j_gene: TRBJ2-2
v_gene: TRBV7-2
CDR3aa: CASRSDRGRAGELFF

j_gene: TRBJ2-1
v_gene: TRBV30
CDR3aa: CAWRKRDSLPHNEQFF

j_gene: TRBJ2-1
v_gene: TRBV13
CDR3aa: CASSLASGRVDSEQFF

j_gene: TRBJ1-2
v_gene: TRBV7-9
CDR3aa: CASYRGIFGYTF

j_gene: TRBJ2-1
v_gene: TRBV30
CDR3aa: CAWINRYYNEQFF

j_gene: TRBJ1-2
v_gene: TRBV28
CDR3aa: CASSLLGTGPYGYTF